This T cell receptor (beta chain) emerged from a study of read filtering for tumor transcriptome and immune sequencing. Whole-study findings and limits: Even smaller IR-seq throughput identified most shared clonotypes. This fraction held mixed bone marrow immune cells after CD138-negative sorting. Dropping single-read clonotypes raised IR-seq and RNA-seq shared-clonotype correlation.

With V trimmed by 5 bases and J by 7 bases, 9 bases remained unmatched. Germline CDR1 is SGHTA and CDR2 is FQGNSA. CDR3 length equals 15 residues. Molecular barcoded adaptors covering alpha/delta and beta/gamma chains were used on about 0.4 ug RNA. TCRdb independently ran MiXCR on the reads; one entry per CDR3 protein. Among roughly 93,000 distinct CDR3 sequences, about 22% were seen once, and the ten largest hold over 10%. A note on this clonotype: The antigen is undetermined.

Sampling of bone marrow took place during active disease in every patient. The chain carries TRBV7-2 and TRBJ1-5; 9 bases match TRBD1. Source material: a population of CD138-negative cells sorted from bone marrow. The source of this sequence is a donor aged 40 or older with multiple myeloma. CDR3 sequence (DNA): TGTGCCAGCAGCCGCGCAGACAGGGGGTCACAGCCCCAGCATTTT. It translates to CASSRADRGSQPQHF. The full variable domain, rest sourced from reference TRBV7-2 and TRBJ1-5, is GAGVSQSPSNKVTEKGKDVELRCDPISGHTALYWYRQSLGQGLEFLIYFQGNSAPDKSGLPSDRFSAERTGGSVSTLTIQRTQQEDSAVYLCASSRADRGSQPQHFGDGTRLSIL.